The present T cell receptor (beta chain) was sequenced within a study of cytomegalovirus exposure and HLA in healthy donors (dated by TCRdb to the late 2010s). As for the study more broadly: An earlier analysis of approximately 590 of the donors reported more than 250 Gb of sequence data and roughly 110 million unique TCR beta sequences from 150 million to 200 million T cells. Roughly 300 gigabases of sequencing data and roughly 90 million unique TCR sequences were included in an early release covering roughly 600 HLA-typed donors. Among the roughly 410 genotyped donors, approximately 82% belonged to the genetic ancestry cluster associated with self-reported Caucasian donors. The aim of the study was to test whether cataloging public T cell receptors could identify signatures of past pathogen exposure. The study used immunosequencing to profile the T cell repertoires of 666 subjects and linked those repertoires to cytomegalovirus serostatus. Along with the approximately 650-subject first cohort, a separate validation cohort of 120 different subjects was used. To predict cytomegalovirus infection status, the study combined high-throughput TCR immunosequencing, statistical association of individual TCRs with disease status, and machine learning. A later analysis re-analyzed previously published TCR beta repertoires from 550 to 700 donors and added high-resolution HLA genotyping to study TCR occurrence patterns. Rather than using new phenotypic data, the later analysis identified candidate immune exposures from TCR beta sequences and from how often those sequences occurred across donors. In an earlier analysis of about 590 of the donors, high-throughput TCR beta sequencing was used to judge whether each TCR beta V gene segment behaved as functional or pseudogenic. Alongside the repertoire data, information on donor age, sex, ethnicity and CMV serostatus was compiled. In a later genetic analysis, genome-wide SNP genotypes for about 55% of the roughly 700 donors were used, and that subset was treated as a discovery cohort. All discovery cohort repertoires had been generated on a single sequencing platform. HLA typing covered class I and class II loci at four-digit resolution. The number of donors typed differed by locus, with about 629-630 for A, B, C, DRB1 and DQB1, roughly 520 for DQA1, under 610 for DPA1, and some 470 for DPB1. A few DR-DQ haplotypes were treated as single units for association and clustering because of strong linkage in the cohort. Across approximately 420 genotyped donors of the cohort, an average of about 220,000 unique TCR beta nucleotide sequences per donor were sequenced, and 15% to 20% of those sequences were non-productive. What the research found in general, with its limitations: A later analysis found that TCR association rates varied across HLA loci, with DRB1 alleles showing the most associated TCRs and HLA-C alleles the fewest. In this cohort, only TCR beta chains were sequenced, and detectable features were limited by the absence of alpha or paired-chain data. Some IMGT-functional V segments, including TRBV6-2 and TRBV6-3, could not be distinguished by the 87-base-pair reads and were therefore excluded. Compared with equally common non-associated chains, HLA-associated TCR beta chains in a later analysis were more clonally expanded and had lower generation probabilities. A further reported finding was that TCR beta sequences accurately predicted the HLA-A and HLA-B alleles for most subjects in the first cohort. The classifier was reported to diagnose cytomegalovirus status with high specificity and sensitivity in both the original cohort and the validation cohort. Linkage disequilibrium might explain the correlated functional status among segregating V segments, but an unknown experimental factor could not be excluded. A later analysis reported that several top co-occurrence clusters appeared linked to parvovirus B19, influenza, CMV and Epstein-Barr virus. A cluster of highly shared sequence variants was judged likely to represent a technical artifact of the sequencing pipeline. A later genetic analysis associated a missense DCLRE1C variant with V-gene and J-gene trimming of TCR beta chains, and an independent cohort replicated the association. The study listed 164 TCR beta chains as associated with cytomegalovirus. Most CMV-associated TCR beta chains appeared to be HLA-restricted in a later analysis, and the HLA associations seemed to be driven largely by CMV exposure. Because HLA typing was missing for some donors at each locus, association tests included only the typed subset. In a later analysis, around 17,000 TCR beta sequences were associated with specific HLA alleles at a false discovery rate of 0.05. In vitro tests confirmed that a few of the cytomegalovirus-associated TCR beta chains recognize cytomegalovirus antigens. The authors suggested that the approach could potentially be extended to other disease states and immunological phenotypes. Strong co-occurrence of HLA alleles, especially DR and DQ, made assigning TCR associations to individual alleles difficult. Compared with the approximately 700-donor mean, donors in an Asian-associated ancestry cluster had fewer N-insertions in productive TCRs, according to a later genetic analysis. While some public TCRs were present in many individuals, most TCR sequences turned up only very rarely across donors. Roughly uniform sequencing depth across donors was assumed in presence/absence analyses, although this assumption may not hold. Approximately 18 rarely observed V segments, including chromosome 9 orphons, were excluded from the earlier analysis of about 600 of the donors because counts were too low. For the cohort, immune exposure information was limited to CMV serostatus. An earlier analysis of some 560 of the donors showed that most TCR beta V segments appeared in productive rearrangements either about 87% or about 30% of the time, which broadly matched IMGT annotations.

Trimming removed 2 bases from V and 2 bases from J; the gene matches leave 4 bases unexplained. Measured from the cysteine to the phenylalanine, the CDR3 is 15 residues long. Left in the record is the CDR3 DNA by itself, 45 bases read in frame from the first base. CDR1 and CDR2 (SGHTA, FQGNSA) derive from the germline V gene. A word on this clone: Its antigen is currently not known. There are no base qualities to consult, and no much larger clone falls within one base.

Library preparation was by the immunoSEQ multiplex PCR assay. For the multiplex PCR, a mixture combining 60 forward primers for TCR Vbeta segments and 13 reverse primers for TCR Jbeta segments was used. A multiplex PCR assay on genomic DNA amplified the CDR3 region of rearranged TCR beta genes. The amplified TCR beta libraries were sequenced on the Illumina HiSeq System as 87-base-pair reads. On the study's bioinformatics: Across the roughly 600 repertoires, a later analysis counted roughly 84 million unique TCR beta chains, roughly 11 million of which were shared by at least two donors. A nearest-neighbor algorithm error-corrected the raw reads and collapsed the reads into unique sequences, merging closely related sequences to remove PCR and sequencing errors. Alignment of CDR3 sequences to IMGT reference sequences was used to assign V, D and J gene segments. Each retained sequence needed at least a six-nucleotide match to both a V gene segment and a J gene segment. Rearrangements were classified as productive when the CDR3 lacked stop codons and remained in frame with V and J, and all other rearrangements were classified as non-productive. CDR3 was defined according to IMGT convention as the region running from the second conserved V-encoded cysteine to the conserved J-encoded phenylalanine. In an earlier analysis of around 570 of the donors, sequences lacking an unambiguous match to a single V gene segment were excluded. An earlier analysis of roughly 590 of the donors called V segments functional above 56.7% productive rearrangements and segregating when the between-donor standard deviation exceeded 5%. A statistical classification framework was built for diagnosing cytomegalovirus status from the catalog of TCR beta chain sequences. In a later analysis, V and J genes were assigned by comparing TCR nucleotide sequences against IMGT/GENE-DB human TR gene sequences. Using the TCRdist pipeline, a later analysis assigned CDR3 sequences along with most-parsimonious VDJ recombination scenarios. In a later analysis, each TCR beta chain was defined by its CDR3 amino acid sequence together with its V-gene family, and reads without a unique V-gene family were excluded. In a later analysis, 450 to 600 highly shared, low-generation-probability nucleotide sequences were removed to address suspected cross-contamination and a sequencing artifact. For each public chain, a later analysis derived a clonal expansion index from normalized ranks of inferred template counts within each repertoire. Generation probabilities in a later analysis came from a VDJ recombination model fitted to out-of-frame rearrangements, and those results were checked against IGoR. In a later analysis, TCR-TCR, TCR-HLA and TCR-CMV co-occurrence was scored with hypergeometric tests, and a repertoire-size bias correction was applied to TCR pairs. In a later analysis, false discovery rates were estimated by permuting HLA or CMV assignments 20 times. In a later analysis, co-occurring TCRs were grouped using DBSCAN, and TCRdist sequence similarity was added for clustering within HLA-allele-positive subsets. For co-occurrence clustering, repertoires with fewer than 30,000 or more than 120,000 public chains were excluded, along with about five repertoires with anomalous nucleotide sharing. The immuneACCESS repertoire file appears here via TCRdb, limited to in-frame rearrangements. These files lack a portion of the clones; in checked studies, under half of the deficit traces to unresolved V genes, and the cause of the others is not known. V and J calls and clone size are given by that table; D and trimming were obtained from the DNA. The sample table lists about 300,000 clones, 86% of them with a count of one. The ten biggest clones cover almost 4% of the sample.

The cohort consisted of 650 to 700 healthy bone marrow donors. All cohort members were sampled while nominally healthy, although unrecorded immune exposures were likely present. The donor tested CMV seropositive, placing the donor among the 289 seropositive members of the cohort. A peripheral blood sample was provided by each donor, and peripheral blood mononuclear cells were used for TCR beta sequencing. Genomic DNA extraction from the blood cell samples was performed with the Qiagen DNeasy Blood Extraction Kit. The rearranged segments are TRBV7-2 and TRBJ2-7; TRBD2 fits 9 bases in the junction. Sample: PBMCs. The sequence was collected from a man in his forties or fifties in good health and CMV-seropositive. The CDR3 region reads CASSLPSGGTYEQYF. The nucleotides are TGTGCCAGCAGCTTACCCAGCGGGGGGACCTACGAGCAGTACTTC.